These 27 T cell receptor beta chains came from one sample sequenced in a study of blood T cell repertoires in COVID-19. Clones were read by immunoSEQ multiplex PCR, and TCRdb kept only the in-frame ones, dropping some. The data show 30,000 to 40,000 clones, with approximately 88% seen just once and 14% held by the top ten. Sequenced input: peripheral blood. The receptors stem from a man in his fifties or sixties with active COVID-19.

The J gene is TRBJ1-1, the V gene TRBV29-1; maybe TRBD1 (6 bases). Trimming left V 6 bases short and J 3 bases short, with 17 bases between. Germline CDR1 is SQVTM and CDR2 is ANQGSEA. This CDR3 contains 14 residues. The chain's CDR3 is CSVLGQGFYTEAFF. DNA of the CDR3: TGCAGCGTCCTAGGCCAGGGGTTTTACACTGAAGCTTTCTTT.

This clone is judged medium-sized. The chain joins TRBV2 to TRBJ2-7; 10 bases line up with TRBD1. The CDR3 totals 16 residues. With V trimmed by 3 bases and J by 5 bases, 10 bases remained unmatched. Germline CDR1 reads SNHLY; CDR2 reads FYNNEI. CDR3 sequence: CASSDPSRTGGHEQYF. CDR3 in DNA: TGTGCCAGCAGTGATCCCTCTCGGACAGGGGGACACGAGCAGTACTTC. Together with reference TRBV2 and TRBJ2-7, the CDR3 gives the full variable domain: EPEVTQTPSHQVTQMGQEVILRCVPISNHLYFYWYRQILGQKVEFLVSFYNNEISEKSEIFDDQFSVERPDGSNFTLKIRSTKLEDSAMYFCASSDPSRTGGHEQYFGPGTRLTVT.

Worth noting for this clone: The junction and the germline gene differ at one end; a read error may be behind it. The V call is TRBV29-1, the J call TRBJ1-5; possible D gene TRBD1, 6 bases. In germline, CDR1 is SQVTM, CDR2 ANQGSEA. The CDR3 is made up of 15 amino acids. The CDR3 coding sequence is TGCAGCGTTAAAGAAACAGGGTACAGCAATCAGCCCCAGCATTTT. This codes for CSVKETGYSNQPQHF.

The chain is built from TRBV7-9 and TRBJ2-3; D is unresolved. This CDR3 is built from 12 residues. Germline assignment: CDR1 SEHNR and CDR2 FQNEAQ (reference sequence). Between the trimmed V and J ends, which lost 5 bases and 4 bases, there was a span of 7 bases. In nucleotides, the CDR3 is TGTGCCAGCAGCCCCTCGTCAGATACGCAGTATTTT. Translated: CASSPSSDTQYF. Full variable domain (outside the CDR3, taken from reference TRBV7-9 and TRBJ2-3): DTGVSQNPRHKITKRGQNVTFRCDPISEHNRLYWYRQTLGQGPEFLTYFQNEAQLEKSRLLSDRFSAERPKGSFSTLEIQRTEQGDSAMYLCASSPSSDTQYFGPGTRLTVL.

The chain couples TRBV9 to TRBJ1-1, with TRBD1 matching over 7 bases. Trimming at V came to 4 bases and at J to 3 bases, leaving 3 bases not matched to a gene. This CDR3 is built from 13 residues. Germline V gene lookup returns CDR1 SGDLS and CDR2 YYNGEE. This CDR3 reads CASSHTGDTEAFF. The CDR3 nucleotides are TGTGCCAGCAGCCACACAGGGGACACTGAAGCTTTCTTT.

This sequence joins TRBV5-1 and TRBJ1-1, with TRBD1 matching over 7 bases. V was clipped by 2 bases and J by 1 base; unmatched bases: 2. There are 14 residues in the CDR3. Germline V gene lookup returns CDR1 SGHRS and CDR2 YFSETQ. This chain's CDR3 is CASSLGTENTEAFF. The CDR3, as DNA: TGCGCCAGCAGCTTAGGGACAGAGAACACTGAAGCTTTCTTT.

The V call is TRBV3-1 (or the pseudogene TRBV3-2), the J call TRBJ2-1; TRBD2 matches 11 bases. From germline, CDR1 is LGHDT and CDR2 YNNKEL (reference sequence). V trimming: 0 bases; J trimming: 7 bases; junction bases outside the gene matches: 5. The CDR3 length is 16 residues. CDR3 in amino acids: CASSQEAASGRNEQFF. DNA of the CDR3: TGTGCCAGCAGCCAAGAGGCTGCTAGCGGGAGGAATGAGCAGTTCTTC.

This sequence joins TRBV5-4 and TRBJ1-1; 7 bases are shared with TRBD1. Trimming took 4 bases from V and 11 from J; bases not matched to a gene: 8. CDR1 and CDR2 (germline): SGHNT, YYREEE (reference sequence). The CDR3 is 12 amino acids. The CDR3 coding sequence is TGTGCCAGCAGCCTGACAGGGAATCGGGCTTTCTTT. It translates to CASSLTGNRAFF. The variable domain in full, completed from reference TRBV5-4 and TRBJ1-1, reads ETGVTQSPTHLIKTRGQQVTLRCSSQSGHNTVSWYQQALGQGPQFIFQYYREEENGRGNFPPRFSGLQFPNYSSELNVNALELDDSALYLCASSLTGNRAFFGQGTRLTVV.

The CDR3 loop is CASSRSNQPQHF. The CDR3 region has the DNA TGTGCCAGCAGCCGTTCCAATCAGCCCCAGCATTTT. The chain combines TRBV12-3 or TRBV12-4 with TRBJ1-5; D call uncertain. Trimming shortened V by 6 bases and J by 3 bases, and 6 bases separated the two germline ends. The CDR3 sequence is 12 residues long.

The chain is built from TRBV7-9 and TRBJ2-4; perhaps TRBD2 as D (6 bases). The CDR3 spans 14 residues. Germline loops: CDR1 SEHNR, CDR2 FQNEAQ (reference sequence). V lost 3 bases to trimming and J lost 1 base, with 7 bases between them. The CDR3 bases are TGTGCCAGCAGCTTGGGAGGTGCCAAAAACATTCAGTACTTC. Amino acids: CASSLGGAKNIQYF.

The chain has TRBV4-1 and TRBJ1-2; D is uncertain. Deletions cut 1 base from V and 10 bases from J, with 16 bases between. CDR1 and CDR2 from the germline V gene are MGHRA and YSYEKL. The CDR3 totals 14 residues. CDR3 in DNA: TGCGCCAGCAGCCAAGGGGGAACGGGGAGAGTCTACACCTTC. This encodes CASSQGGTGRVYTF.

This chain connects TRBV29-1 to TRBJ2-5; unclear D gene. This CDR3 is 11 amino acids long. V was shortened by 3 bases and J by 4 bases, with 6 bases between the two germline ends. Germline values: CDR1 SQVTM, CDR2 ANQGSEA. The CDR3 is CSVEPGETQYF. For the CDR3, the DNA is TGCAGCGTTGAGCCGGGAGAGACCCAGTACTTC. The full variable domain, its missing parts supplied by reference TRBV29-1 and TRBJ2-5, is SAVISQKPSRDICQRGTSLTIQCQVDSQVTMMFWYRQQPGQSLTLIATANQGSEATYESGFVIDKFPISRPNLTFSTLTVSNMSPEDSSIYLCSVEPGETQYFGPGTRLLVL.

The rearrangement links TRBV4-1 to TRBJ2-5, with 10 bases that match TRBD2. The germline CDR1 and CDR2 sequences are MGHRA and YSYEKL. The CDR3 sequence is 15 residues long. V shed 4 bases and J 1 base; nucleotides not matched to a gene: 3. Written as DNA, the CDR3 is TGCGCCAGCAGCCCGCGACTAGCGGGCCAAGAGACCCAGTACTTC. The encoded protein is CASSPRLAGQETQYF.

The rearrangement joins TRBV21-1 to TRBJ2-5; TRBD2 reflects the table's D call only, with no check against the DNA. TRBV21-1 is a documented pseudogene. The CDR3 runs 16 residues. Here the CDR3 DNA reads TGTGCCAGCAGCAAACACGGGGATACGGGGATGGAGACCCAGTACTTC. Residues: CASSKHGDTGMETQYF.

This clone was observed a single time. This chain joins TRBV7-6 and TRBJ2-7; 8 nucleotides line up with TRBD1. The CDR3 contains 14 residues. The germline CDR1 and CDR2 sequences are SGHVS and FNYEAQ. V shed 1 base, J shed 9 bases, and the junction held 8 bases outside the gene matches. CDR3 bases: TGTGCCAGCAGCTTAGGCCAGGGGGCGCGAGGGCAGTACTTC. Translating gives CASSLGQGARGQYF. The whole variable domain, filled in from reference TRBV7-6 and TRBJ2-7, reads GAGVSQSPRYKVTKRGQDVALRCDPISGHVSLYWYRQALGQGPEFLTYFNYEAQQDKSGLPNDRFSAERPEGSISTLTIQRTEQRDSAMYRCASSLGQGARGQYFGPGTRLTVT.

The rearrangement links TRBV19 to TRBJ2-2; D might be TRBD1 (6 bases). Deletions cut 10 bases from V and 0 bases from J, with 12 bases between. Germline CDR1 reads LNHDA; CDR2 reads SQIVND (reference sequence). The CDR3 runs 14 residues. The CDR3 spells CATLDSANTGELFF. The CDR3 DNA sequence: TGTGCCACCTTGGACAGCGCGAACACCGGGGAGCTGTTTTTT.

This chain uses TRBV27 with TRBJ2-2; 7 nucleotides match TRBD2. The CDR3 extends over 16 amino acids. With V trimmed by 3 bases and J by 6 bases, 10 bases remained unmatched. In germline, CDR1 is MNHEY, CDR2 SMNVEV (reference sequence). CDR3 loop: CASSLVGGSGAGELFF. CDR3 nucleotide sequence: TGTGCCAGCAGTTTGGTGGGAGGGTCGGGGGCCGGGGAGCTGTTTTTT.

This chain connects TRBV19 to TRBJ1-6; 7 nucleotides align to TRBD1. This CDR3 is built from 14 residues. Germline assignment: CDR1 LNHDA and CDR2 SQIVND (reference sequence). The V gene end was trimmed by 4 bases and the J gene end by 5 bases; junction bases not matched to a gene: 2. DNA of the CDR3: TGTGCCAGTAGTACGGGACAGAATAATTCACCCCTCCACTTT. It is translated as CASSTGQNNSPLHF.

The chain is built from TRBV5-6 and TRBJ1-5; D is possibly TRBD1 (6 bases). CDR3 length: 14 amino acids. Germline loops: CDR1 SGHDT, CDR2 YYEEEE. The V gene lost 0 bases and the J gene lost 4 bases, with 8 bases spanning the gap. CDR3 in DNA: TGTGCCAGCAGCTTGGGACAGGTTAATCAGCCCCAGCATTTT. Its translation is CASSLGQVNQPQHF.

The genes are TRBV20-1 and TRBJ1-2; the D gene is possibly TRBD1 (5 bases). V was trimmed by 3 bases and J by 7 bases, leaving 12 bases between them. The CDR3 sequence is 12 residues long. Germline V lookup: CDR1 DFQATT, CDR2 SNEGSKA (reference sequence). The CDR3 spells CSASAGGGGYTF. For the CDR3, the DNA is TGCAGTGCTAGTGCGGGGGGAGGTGGCTACACCTTC.

The chain's CDR3 is CASSFGLAGGPDTQYF. CDR3 DNA sequence: TGTGCCAGCAGCTTCGGACTAGCGGGAGGTCCAGATACGCAGTATTTT. The rearrangement links TRBV7-8 to TRBJ2-3; TRBD2 agrees at 14 bases. The ends lost 3 bases at V and 4 bases at J; junction bases unmatched: 3. The CDR3 sequence is 16 residues long. Germline V gene data show CDR1 as SGHVS and CDR2 as FQNEAQ.

The chain is built from TRBV6-8 and TRBJ2-2, with TRBD2 matching over 10 bases. The CDR3 contains 20 residues. V was pared by 6 bases and J by 0 bases, with 16 bases of the junction left unmatched. CDR1 and CDR2 from the germline V gene are MNHGY and SAAAGT. Written as DNA, the CDR3 is TGTGCCAGCAGCCACCTAGGACTAGCGGCAGGATATCCGAACACCGGGGAGCTGTTTTTT. Translation gives CASSHLGLAAGYPNTGELFF.

The chain employs TRBV30 and TRBJ2-5; TRBD2 agrees at 12 bases. Trimming cost V 2 bases and J 5 bases; bases outside gene matches: 3. The CDR3 runs to 14 residues. Germline V gene sequence: CDR1 GTSNPN, CDR2 SVGIG (reference sequence). CDR3 loop: CAWSTGTSGETQYF. In DNA, the CDR3 is TGTGCCTGGAGTACCGGGACTAGCGGGGAGACCCAGTACTTC. The full variable domain, its missing parts supplied by reference TRBV30 and TRBJ2-5, is SQTIHQWPATLVQPVGSPLSLECTVEGTSNPNLYWYRQAAGRGLQLLFYSVGIGQISSEVPQNLSASRPQDRQFILSSKKLLLSDSGFYLCAWSTGTSGETQYFGPGTRLLVL.

This chain's CDR3 is CASSYSGIQGTFF. The CDR3 DNA reads as TGTGCCAGCAGTTACAGTGGAATTCAGGGAACGTTCTTC. This chain links TRBV6-2 or TRBV6-3 with TRBJ2-1; D possibly corresponds to TRBD1 (5 bases). The germline V and J ends were trimmed by 2 bases and 15 bases, with 17 bases remaining between them. This CDR3 spans 13 amino acids. Germline CDR1 is MNHEY and CDR2 is SVGEGT.

The V call is TRBV6-5, the J call TRBJ1-3; maybe TRBD1 (5 bases). V was clipped by 10 bases and J by 0 bases, with 13 bases between them. The CDR3 loop spans 14 amino acids. Germline V gene data show CDR1 as MNHEY and CDR2 as SVGAGI. The CDR3 loop is CATLGVISGNTIYF. The CDR3 DNA sequence: TGTGCCACCCTAGGGGTGATCTCTGGAAACACCATATATTTT.

CDR3 nucleotides: TGTGCCAGCAGTTACTCAGGCAGGGGGACTCAGCCCCAGCATTTT. It yields the protein CASSYSGRGTQPQHF. The chain has TRBV6-5 and TRBJ1-5, with 7 bases aligning to TRBD1. Germline CDR1 reads MNHEY; CDR2 reads SVGAGI. CDR3 length equals 15 residues. V trimming: 0 bases; J trimming: 6 bases; junction bases outside the gene matches: 5.

The J gene is TRBJ1-1, the V gene TRBV6-5; 7 bases line up with TRBD1. Trimming removed 2 bases from V and 1 base from J; junction bases left unmatched: 4. CDR3 length: 15 amino acids. Looked up from germline, CDR1 is MNHEY and CDR2 is SVGAGI. The CDR3 nucleotides are TGTGCCAGCAGTTACCGGGCAGGGGGGAACACTGAAGCTTTCTTT. It yields the protein CASSYRAGGNTEAFF.